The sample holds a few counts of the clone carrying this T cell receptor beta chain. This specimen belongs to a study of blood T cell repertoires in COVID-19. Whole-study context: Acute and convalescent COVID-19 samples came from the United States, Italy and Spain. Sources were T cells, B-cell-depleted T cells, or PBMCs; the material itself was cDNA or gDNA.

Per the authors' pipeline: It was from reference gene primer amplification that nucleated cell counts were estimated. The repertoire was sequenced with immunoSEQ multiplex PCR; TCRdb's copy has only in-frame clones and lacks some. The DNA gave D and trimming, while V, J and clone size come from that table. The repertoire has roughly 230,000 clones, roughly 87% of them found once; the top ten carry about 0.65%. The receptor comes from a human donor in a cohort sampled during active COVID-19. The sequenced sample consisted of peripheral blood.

CDR3: CAWSRVRAYEQYF. CDR3 DNA: TGTGCCTGGAGTCGGGTCAGGGCCTACGAGCAGTACTTC. The V and J genes are TRBV30 and TRBJ2-7; TRBD1 might be the D (5 bases). The V end was cut by 2 bases, the J end by 2 bases, with 10 bases between. This CDR3 is 13 amino acids long. CDR1 and CDR2 (germline): GTSNPN, SVGIG (reference sequence).